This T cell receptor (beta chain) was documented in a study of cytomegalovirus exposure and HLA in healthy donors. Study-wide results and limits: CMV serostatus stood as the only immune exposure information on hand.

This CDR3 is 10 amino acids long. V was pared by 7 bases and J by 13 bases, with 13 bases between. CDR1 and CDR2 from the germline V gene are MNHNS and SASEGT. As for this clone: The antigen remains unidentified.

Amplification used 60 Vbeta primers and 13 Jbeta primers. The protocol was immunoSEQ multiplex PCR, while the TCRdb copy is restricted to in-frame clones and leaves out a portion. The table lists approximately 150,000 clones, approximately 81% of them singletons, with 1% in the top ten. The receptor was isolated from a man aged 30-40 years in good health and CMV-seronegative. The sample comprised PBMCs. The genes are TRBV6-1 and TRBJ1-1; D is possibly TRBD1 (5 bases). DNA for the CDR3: TGTGCCAGCACGGGGGAGTATAGTTTCTTT. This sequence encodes CASTGEYSFF.